The clone carrying this TCR beta chain has a handful of counts. Its antigen is unknown. The sample is drawn from a study of T cell repertoires in cytomegalovirus infection. Study background: Indications came from public TCR beta signatures; they pointed to CMV infection and to a matching HLA type. Study-wide points: In two of eight donors, the top clonotype was HLA-C-restricted CMV-specific.

TCRdb reprocessed the reads via MiXCR and lists one record per CDR3 protein. The profile covers roughly 500,000 distinct CDR3 sequences, with 16% appearing a single time and roughly 25% taken by the ten largest. Germline V gene data show CDR1 as SQVTM and CDR2 as ANQGSEA. The CDR3 consists of 13 residues. Trimming at V came to 6 bases and at J to 3 bases, leaving 7 bases not matched to a gene. The rearrangement links TRBV29-1 to TRBJ2-7, with 8 bases fitting TRBD1. The clonotype originates from a human donor in good health (CMV status not recorded). Some clones in this sample may be carry-over from other donors' samples. The material sequenced was CD8+ T cells from PBMCs. The CDR3 is CSVRGDRLYEQYF. CDR3 nucleotide sequence: TGCAGCGTGAGAGGGGACAGGCTCTACGAGCAGTACTTC.